This T cell receptor beta chain was obtained from a study of T cell changes during pregnancy in multiple sclerosis. This CDR3 has 14 residues. Germline CDR1 is LNHDA and CDR2 is SQIVND (reference sequence). The V end was cut by 7 bases, the J end by 4 bases, with 14 bases between. This table comes from immunoSEQ multiplex PCR, and its TCRdb copy is limited to in-frame clones, with some not included. The top ten clones hold 2.5% to 3% of a sample with around 80,000 clones, under 95% of them seen once. This chain joins TRBV19 and TRBJ1-5; a weak D match, TRBD1 (6 bases). This specimen was peripheral blood, taken before pregnancy. The origin of this receptor is a female donor with multiple sclerosis, enrolled in a pregnancy study. CDR3 sequence (DNA): TGTGCCAGTATTAGCCCCGGACAGAATCAGCCCCAGCATTTT. Protein: CASISPGQNQPQHF.